These T cell receptor beta chains were read from a single sample in a study of T cell responses to AZD1222 COVID-19 vaccine. Sequenced by immunoSEQ multiplex PCR; TCRdb stores in-frame clones only, minus some. The profile shows tens of thousands of clones, approximately 90% of them singletons. The sample consisted of peripheral blood, taken on day 0 of AZD1222 vaccination. The origin of the receptors is an adult in good health. The CDR3 runs from the conserved cysteine through the conserved F or W. The order of the fields is V gene, clone size, D gene, CDR3 length, J gene, CDR3 DNA, CDR3 protein. A D gene is named only where the DNA matches it firmly. Clone size is shown for a subset of rows, as once, few, many or a class of expanded clone.

V: TRBV6-5; size: once; D: -; length: 14; J: TRBJ2-7; DNA: TGTGCCAGCAGTTACAGTCAGAAGACTTACGAGCAGTACTTC; CDR3: CASSYSQKTYEQYF
V: TRBV6-5; size: -; D: -; length: 13; J: TRBJ2-3; DNA: TGTGCCAGCAGGGACAGCCCCACAGATACGCAGTATTTT; CDR3: CASRDSPTDTQYF
V: TRBV2; size: -; D: TRBD2; length: 17; J: TRBJ2-7; DNA: TGTGCCAGCCAGGGACTAGCGGGATCAATAAGCTCCTACGAGCAGTACTTC; CDR3: CASQGLAGSISSYEQYF
V: TRBV7-9; size: -; D: -; length: 14; J: TRBJ2-5; DNA: TGTGCCAGCAGCTTAGGACAGCCGCGGGAGACCCAGTACTTC; CDR3: CASSLGQPRETQYF
V: TRBV3-1/TRBV3-2; size: -; D: TRBD2; length: 18; J: TRBJ2-1; DNA: TGTGCCAGCAGCCGATATTTAGCGGGAGACTTTAAAGACAATGAGCAGTTCTTC; CDR3: CASSRYLAGDFKDNEQFF
V: TRBV6-5; size: medium-sized; D: -; length: 14; J: TRBJ2-7; DNA: TGTGCCAGCAGTTACGACCGGACGAACCACGAGCAGTACTTC; CDR3: CASSYDRTNHEQYF
V: TRBV18; size: -; D: -; length: 15; J: TRBJ1-1; DNA: TGTGCCAGCTCACCCGGACGGGGATCCAACACTGAAGCTTTCTTT; CDR3: CASSPGRGSNTEAFF
V: TRBV10-3; size: -; D: -; length: 14; J: TRBJ2-1; DNA: TGTGCCAGCCAGCAGGGGTCGGGTGACAATGAGCAGTTCTTC; CDR3: CASQQGSGDNEQFF
V: TRBV13; size: -; D: -; length: 11; J: TRBJ2-5; DNA: TGTGCCAGCAGCGTACAAGAGACCCAGTACTTC; CDR3: CASSVQETQYF
V: TRBV2; size: -; D: TRBD1; length: 13; J: TRBJ1-2; DNA: TGTGCCGGGGTCCGGGACAGGGACTATGGCTACACCTTC; CDR3: CAGVRDRDYGYTF
V: TRBV6-5; size: -; D: TRBD1; length: 14; J: TRBJ1-1; DNA: TGTGCCAGCAGTTATGGTCGACAGGGGCTTAAAGCTTTCTTT; CDR3: CASSYGRQGLKAFF
V: TRBV18; size: few; D: TRBD2; length: 17; J: TRBJ2-1; DNA: TGTGCCAGCTCACCACCGGGACCGGGACTAGCGAACAATGAGCAGTTCTTC; CDR3: CASSPPGPGLANNEQFF
V: TRBV9; size: -; D: TRBD1; length: 15; J: TRBJ2-7; DNA: TGTGCCAGCAGCGTAACAGGACAGGGCTTTTACGAGCAGTACTTC; CDR3: CASSVTGQGFYEQYF
V: TRBV24-1; size: -; D: TRBD2; length: 16; J: TRBJ2-1; DNA: TGTGCCACCAGTGATTCCGGGACTAGCGGGTTCAATGAGCAGTTCTTC; CDR3: CATSDSGTSGFNEQFF
V: TRBV6-5; size: -; D: -; length: 13; J: TRBJ1-1; DNA: TGTGCCAGCAGCAGTACGATAGGCACTGAAGCTTTCTTT; CDR3: CASSSTIGTEAFF
V: TRBV6-6; size: -; D: TRBD2; length: 17; J: TRBJ2-2; DNA: TGTGCCAGCAGTCCGAGGCCTAGCGGGAGAACTTCCGGGGAGCTGTTTTTT; CDR3: CASSPRPSGRTSGELFF
V: TRBV30; size: -; D: -; length: 16; J: TRBJ1-5; DNA: TGTGCCTGGAGTGTACTTGGCAGGGAAAGCAATCAGCCCCAGCATTTT; CDR3: CAWSVLGRESNQPQHF
V: TRBV6-2/TRBV6-3; size: -; D: TRBD2; length: 15; J: TRBJ2-3; DNA: TGTGCCAGCAGCTCGGGCGGGAGTTTTGGAGATACGCAGTATTTT; CDR3: CASSSGGSFGDTQYF
V: TRBV30; size: -; D: -; length: 15; J: TRBJ2-7; DNA: TGTGCCTGGAAGGCCCGACCGGACATACTCTACGAGCAGTACTTC; CDR3: CAWKARPDILYEQYF
V: TRBV7-9; size: -; D: -; length: 13; J: TRBJ1-4; DNA: TGTGCCAGCAGTTGGGATAGGGAAGAAAAACTGTTTTTT; CDR3: CASSWDREEKLFF
V: TRBV5-1; size: -; D: -; length: 10; J: TRBJ2-7; DNA: TGCGCCAGCAGCTTCTCCGAGCAGTACTTC; CDR3: CASSFSEQYF
V: TRBV7-6; size: -; D: -; length: 16; J: TRBJ1-2; DNA: TGTGCCAGCAGTCCAGCCCCCCTTCGGGCCGCTGAAGGCTACACCTTC; CDR3: CASSPAPLRAAEGYTF
V: TRBV7-9; size: -; D: -; length: 13; J: TRBJ2-2; DNA: TGTGCCAGCAGCTTAGAGGGGTTCGGGGAGCTGTTTTTT; CDR3: CASSLEGFGELFF
V: TRBV4-3; size: -; D: -; length: 16; J: TRBJ1-1; DNA: TGCGCCAGCAGCCAAGCTCCTTCCCCGGACATTTCTGAAGCTTTCTTT; CDR3: CASSQAPSPDISEAFF
V: TRBV7-2; size: once; D: -; length: 13; J: TRBJ2-1; DNA: TGTGCCAGCAGACTATCCGGGGTCCCTGAGCAGTTCTTC; CDR3: CASRLSGVPEQFF
V: TRBV20-1; size: -; D: -; length: 11; J: TRBJ1-2; DNA: TGCAGTGTGTTGAGTCCAGGTGGCTACACCTTC; CDR3: CSVLSPGGYTF